This is a list of T cell receptor beta chains from one sample in a study of blood T cell repertoires in COVID-19. The table came from immunoSEQ multiplex PCR; TCRdb's copy has only in-frame clones and leaves some out. The sample holds approximately 390,000 clones; 70% to 90% are singletons and the top ten take 2% to 2.5%. Sequenced input: PBMCs or T cells enriched from blood (not recorded which). The receptor set was obtained from a woman in her thirties or forties with acute COVID-19. Each CDR3 is given with its conserved first and last residue. D genes are given only for firm matches. Only part of the rows carry a size: once, few, many, or a class if the clone is expanded.

clone_size	v_call	j_call	d_call	cdr3_aa	cdr3_nt
.	TRBV27	TRBJ1-1	TRBD1	CASSASGTENTEAFF	TGTGCCAGCAGTGCCTCCGGGACAGAGAACACTGAAGCTTTCTTT
.	TRBV3-1/TRBV3-2	TRBJ2-1	TRBD2	CASSPLSGGGHEQFF	TGTGCCAGCAGCCCTCTTAGCGGGGGAGGGCATGAGCAGTTCTTC
.	TRBV7-9	TRBJ2-7	TRBD1	CASSPDRGNAYEQYF	TGTGCCAGCAGCCCCGACAGGGGGAACGCCTACGAGCAGTACTTC
.	TRBV27	TRBJ1-1	TRBD1	CASRTGDTEAFF	TGTGCCAGCCGGACAGGGGACACTGAAGCTTTCTTT
.	TRBV18	TRBJ2-2	TRBD1	CASSRTGEVTGELFF	TGTGCCAGCTCACGGACAGGGGAGGTCACCGGGGAGCTGTTTTTT
.	TRBV4-1	TRBJ2-5	.	CASSRRSGGGLETQYF	TGCGCCAGCAGCCGACGTTCGGGAGGGGGCCTGGAGACCCAGTACTTC
.	TRBV11-3	TRBJ2-1	TRBD1	CASSHPPGRTGEDEQFF	TGTGCCAGCAGCCACCCTCCCGGCAGGACAGGGGAGGATGAGCAGTTCTTC
.	TRBV18	TRBJ1-3	TRBD1	CASSQGTGSGNTIYF	TGTGCCAGCTCGCAAGGGACAGGGTCTGGAAACACCATATATTTT
.	TRBV7-9	TRBJ2-1	.	CASSFASGEQFF	TGTGCCAGCAGCTTCGCCAGCGGGGAGCAGTTCTTC
.	TRBV7-8	TRBJ2-7	TRBD1	CASSQHRGRVGHEQYF	TGTGCCAGCAGCCAGCACAGGGGGCGCGTCGGCCACGAGCAGTACTTC
.	TRBV5-1	TRBJ1-1	.	CASWRGDTQNTEAFF	TGCGCCAGCTGGAGAGGGGACACACAAAACACTGAAGCTTTCTTT
.	TRBV12-3/TRBV12-4	TRBJ1-4	TRBD1	CASSRQGDEKLFF	TGTGCCAGCAGTAGACAGGGGGATGAAAAACTGTTTTTT
.	TRBV5-8	TRBJ2-1	.	CASSFRGYEQFF	TGTGCCAGCAGCTTCAGGGGTTATGAGCAGTTCTTC
.	TRBV7-9	TRBJ2-7	.	CASSLAYLGQDSYEQYF	TGTGCCAGCAGCTTAGCCTACCTGGGGCAGGACTCCTACGAGCAGTACTTC
few	TRBV4-1	TRBJ2-7	.	CASSQDLWGQRGVEQYF	TGCGCCAGCAGCCAAGATCTGTGGGGACAAAGAGGAGTCGAGCAGTACTTC
.	TRBV3-1/TRBV3-2	TRBJ1-6	.	CASSQDPRDYNSPLHF	TGTGCCAGCAGCCAAGATCCCAGGGACTATAATTCACCCCTCCACTTT
.	TRBV5-1	TRBJ2-2	TRBD1	CASSFIGQGVTGELFF	TGCGCCAGCAGCTTTATAGGACAGGGGGTGACCGGGGAGCTGTTTTTT
.	TRBV7-2	TRBJ1-5	TRBD1	CASSSPTGRNQPQHF	TGTGCCAGCAGCTCCCCGACAGGGCGTAATCAGCCCCAGCATTTT
.	TRBV6-5	TRBJ1-5	.	CASSRRGQPQHF	TGTGCCAGCAGTCGAAGGGGTCAGCCCCAGCATTTT
.	TRBV5-5	TRBJ2-7	TRBD1	CASSLAGRGYEQYF	TGTGCCAGCAGCTTGGCTGGCAGGGGGTACGAGCAGTACTTC
.	TRBV19	TRBJ2-2	TRBD1	CASSSRQGDTGELFF	TGTGCCAGTAGTAGTAGACAGGGAGACACCGGGGAGCTGTTTTTT
.	TRBV28	TRBJ1-2	TRBD1	CASTTTGGGYGYTF	TGTGCCAGCACCACGACAGGGGGCGGCTATGGCTACACCTTC
.	TRBV2	TRBJ2-3	TRBD1	CARQSRDRVDTQYF	TGTGCCAGACAGTCCCGGGACAGGGTAGATACGCAGTATTTT
.	TRBV5-1	TRBJ1-1	.	CASARGAENTEAFF	TGCGCCAGCGCTCGGGGGGCCGAGAACACTGAAGCTTTCTTT